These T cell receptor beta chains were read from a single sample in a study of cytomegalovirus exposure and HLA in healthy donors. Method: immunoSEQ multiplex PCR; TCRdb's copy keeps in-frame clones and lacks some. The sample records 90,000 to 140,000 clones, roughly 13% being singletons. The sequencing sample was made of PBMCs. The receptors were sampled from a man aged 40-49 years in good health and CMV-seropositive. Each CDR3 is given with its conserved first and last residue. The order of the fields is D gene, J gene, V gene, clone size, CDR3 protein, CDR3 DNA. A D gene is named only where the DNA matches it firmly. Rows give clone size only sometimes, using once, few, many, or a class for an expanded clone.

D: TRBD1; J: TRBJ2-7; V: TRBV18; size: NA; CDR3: CASSLSPGTDEQYF; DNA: TGTGCCAGCTCCCTTTCCCCCGGGACAGATGAACAGTACTTC
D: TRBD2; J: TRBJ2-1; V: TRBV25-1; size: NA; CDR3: CASSEFSGRAGSYNEQFF; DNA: TGTGCCAGCAGTGAATTTAGCGGGAGGGCCGGCTCCTACAATGAGCAGTTCTTC
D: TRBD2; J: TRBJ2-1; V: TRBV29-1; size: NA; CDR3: CSVEKSGRGYEQFF; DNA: TGCAGCGTGGAAAAAAGCGGGAGGGGGTATGAGCAGTTCTTC
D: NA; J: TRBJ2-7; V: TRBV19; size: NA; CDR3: CASSIGTDGYEQYF; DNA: TGTGCCAGTAGTATAGGGACAGACGGGTACGAGCAGTACTTC
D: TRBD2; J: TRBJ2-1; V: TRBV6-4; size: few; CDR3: CASRVAGDSNEQFF; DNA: TGTGCCAGCAGAGTAGCGGGAGATTCCAATGAGCAGTTCTTC
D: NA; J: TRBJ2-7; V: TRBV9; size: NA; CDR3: CASSAGGTTLDEQYF; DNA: TGTGCCAGCAGCGCAGGGGGGACGACGCTCGACGAGCAGTACTTC
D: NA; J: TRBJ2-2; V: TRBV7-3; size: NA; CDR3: CASGASENTGELFF; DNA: TGTGCCAGCGGGGCTAGCGAGAACACCGGGGAGCTGTTTTTT
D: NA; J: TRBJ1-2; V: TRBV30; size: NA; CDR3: CAWSGARGGYTF; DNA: TGTGCCTGGAGTGGGGCCAGGGGCGGCTACACCTTC
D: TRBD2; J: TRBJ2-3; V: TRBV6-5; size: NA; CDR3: CASSYSGGRFPDTQYF; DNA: TGTGCCAGCAGTTATTCTGGCGGGAGGTTCCCAGATACGCAGTATTTT
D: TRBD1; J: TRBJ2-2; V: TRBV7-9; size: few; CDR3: CASSEDRGRTGELFF; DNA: TGTGCCAGCAGCGAGGACAGGGGGCGGACCGGGGAGCTGTTTTTT
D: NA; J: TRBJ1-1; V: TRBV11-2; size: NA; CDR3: CASSPQVDTEAFF; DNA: TGTGCCAGCAGTCCTCAGGTTGACACTGAAGCTTTCTTT
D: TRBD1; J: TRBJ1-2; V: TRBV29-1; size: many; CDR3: CSVEGTGSVDTF; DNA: TGCAGCGTTGAAGGGACAGGGTCCGTCGACACCTTC
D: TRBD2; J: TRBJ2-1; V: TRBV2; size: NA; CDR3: CASRAEAGLYNEQFF; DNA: TGTGCCAGCAGAGCCGAAGCGGGATTGTACAATGAGCAGTTCTTC
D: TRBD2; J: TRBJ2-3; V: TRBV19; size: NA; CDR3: CASTGGGGVDTQYF; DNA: TGTGCCAGCACCGGAGGTGGGGGGGTAGATACGCAGTATTTT
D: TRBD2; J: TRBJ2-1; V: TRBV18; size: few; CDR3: CASSLTSLGEQFF; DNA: TGTGCCAGCTCATTGACTAGCTTGGGTGAGCAGTTCTTC
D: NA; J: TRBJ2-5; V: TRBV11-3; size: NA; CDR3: CASSLGANEETQYF; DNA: TGTGCCAGCAGCTTAGGCGCAAATGAAGAGACCCAGTACTTC
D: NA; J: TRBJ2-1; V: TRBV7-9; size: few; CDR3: CASSLVVGYSYNEQFF; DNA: TGTGCCAGCAGCTTAGTGGTCGGGTACTCCTACAATGAGCAGTTCTTC
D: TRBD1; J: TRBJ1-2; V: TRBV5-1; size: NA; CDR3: CASSLEGASYTF; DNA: TGCGCCAGCAGCTTGGAGGGGGCGAGCTACACCTTC
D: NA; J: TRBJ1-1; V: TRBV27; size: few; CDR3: CASSLGDKNTEAFF; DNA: TGTGCCAGCAGTTTGGGGGACAAGAACACTGAAGCTTTCTTT